A selection of T cell receptor beta chains follows, all from one sample in a study of cytomegalovirus exposure and HLA in healthy donors. Sequencing used immunoSEQ multiplex PCR; TCRdb keeps in-frame clones, though not all of them. The repertoire holds approximately 140,000 clones, with 60% to 85% as singletons. The sequenced material came from PBMCs. The receptor set was obtained from a man aged 35 to 55 in good health and CMV-seropositive. The CDR3 runs from the conserved cysteine through the conserved F or W. D genes are given only for firm matches. Clone size is shown for a subset of rows, as once, few, many or a class of expanded clone.

cdr3_nt cdr3_aa j_call v_call clone_size d_call
TGTGCCAGCAGCTCGGACAGGAGGTATGGCTACACCTTC CASSSDRRYGYTF TRBJ1-2 TRBV7-2 NA TRBD1
TGCGCCAGCAGACTTCGGACTAGCGGGAAGGTTGATACGCAGTATTTT CASRLRTSGKVDTQYF TRBJ2-3 TRBV4-1 NA TRBD2
TGTGCCACCTCTCTGGGCCTGGGTGAAGCTTTCTTT CATSLGLGEAFF TRBJ1-1 TRBV10-3 NA NA
TGTGCCAGCAGCTTCGCCGCGGCTGGACAGGCGGTGGTTGAAAAACTGTTTTTT CASSFAAAGQAVVEKLFF TRBJ1-4 TRBV7-9 NA TRBD1
TGTGCCAGCTCACGGGGACAGCAAAATGAAAAACTGTTTTTT CASSRGQQNEKLFF TRBJ1-4 TRBV6-5 NA TRBD1
TGTGCCAGCAGTTTCCGTTACGAGCAGTACTTC CASSFRYEQYF TRBJ2-7 TRBV28 NA NA
TGTGCCAGGAATTACAGGGGGTCGGGCACCGGGGAGCTGTTTTTT CARNYRGSGTGELFF TRBJ2-2 TRBV27 NA TRBD1
TGTGCCAGCAGTCTACACCAGGGGGCGGGCGAAAAACTGTTTTTT CASSLHQGAGEKLFF TRBJ1-4 TRBV11-2 NA TRBD1
TGTGCCAGCAGTGAATTTGGGGACACTGAAAAACTGTTTTTT CASSEFGDTEKLFF TRBJ1-4 TRBV25-1 NA NA
TGTGCCAGCAGCTACCCAGCGGGCACAGATACGCAGTATTTT CASSYPAGTDTQYF TRBJ2-3 TRBV4-2 NA NA
TGTGCCAGCAGCTTAACCGGGACAGCGAACACTGAAGCTTTCTTT CASSLTGTANTEAFF TRBJ1-1 TRBV7-8 NA TRBD1
TGTGCCAGCAGCCCGGGTCAGGGCAGGGGGCATGAAAAACTGTTTTTT CASSPGQGRGHEKLFF TRBJ1-4 TRBV7-2 NA TRBD1
TGTGCCAGCAGCGCCCAGGACAGGGGGCTGGCCGAGCAGTTCTTC CASSAQDRGLAEQFF TRBJ2-1 TRBV9 NA TRBD1
TGTGCCAGCAGCTTGGCCGGGGGACCAAGGGTGGTACACGAGCAGTACTTC CASSLAGGPRVVHEQYF TRBJ2-7 TRBV5-8 NA NA
TGTGCCAGCAGCCCTACTGAAAGCGGAGGCACAGATACGCAGTATTTT CASSPTESGGTDTQYF TRBJ2-3 TRBV28 few NA
TGCGCCAGCAGCCTTCCCCCCGGGGAGCTGTTTTTT CASSLPPGELFF TRBJ2-2 TRBV5-5 NA NA
TGCGCCAGCAGCTTGGCCGACGCTAGACAAGAGACCCAGTACTTC CASSLADARQETQYF TRBJ2-5 TRBV5-1 few NA
TGTGCCAGCAGCTTAGCGGGTGGGGACAGCAAGCAGTTCTTC CASSLAGGDSKQFF TRBJ2-1 TRBV7-8 NA TRBD1
TGTGCCAGCAGCTTACGGACGGACTTTTCCTACGAGCAGTACTTC CASSLRTDFSYEQYF TRBJ2-7 TRBV7-2 NA NA
TGTGCCAGCAGCTCCCAGGGCGCGACCCAGTACTTC CASSSQGATQYF TRBJ2-5 TRBV7-9 NA NA
TGTGCCAGCAGCGACTCAGCGGGACTTGGCACAGATACGCAGTATTTT CASSDSAGLGTDTQYF TRBJ2-3 TRBV9 few TRBD2
TGTGCCAGCAGCGTAGGAAGGGGGAACGTTCGGGATGAGCAGTTCTTC CASSVGRGNVRDEQFF TRBJ2-1 TRBV9 NA NA
TGTGCCAGCAGCAAACGAATGGGACTAGCGGGACCTAGCACAGATACGCAGTATTTT CASSKRMGLAGPSTDTQYF TRBJ2-3 TRBV21-1 NA NA
TGCAGCGCTGCAGAGAGCTCTGGAAACACCATATATTTT CSAAESSGNTIYF TRBJ1-3 TRBV29-1 NA NA
TGTGCCAGCAGTCCCGGGACAGGGGGGATTTCCTATGGCTACACCTTC CASSPGTGGISYGYTF TRBJ1-2 TRBV27 NA TRBD1
TGTGCCAGCAGGCCTACTAGCGGCGCCCTCAATGAGCAGTTCTTC CASRPTSGALNEQFF TRBJ2-1 TRBV6-5 NA TRBD2
TGTGCCAGCAGCAGAGGGGGACACGGGAACTACGAGCAGTACTTC CASSRGGHGNYEQYF TRBJ2-7 TRBV9 NA NA
TGTGCCAGCAGCGAGGGGGGGGGTGAGAGAGGCTATGGCTACACCTTC CASSEGGGERGYGYTF TRBJ1-2 TRBV5-4 NA NA
TGTGCCAGCAGTCGGACAGGGAATCACGAGCAGTACTTC CASSRTGNHEQYF TRBJ2-7 TRBV6-1 many TRBD1